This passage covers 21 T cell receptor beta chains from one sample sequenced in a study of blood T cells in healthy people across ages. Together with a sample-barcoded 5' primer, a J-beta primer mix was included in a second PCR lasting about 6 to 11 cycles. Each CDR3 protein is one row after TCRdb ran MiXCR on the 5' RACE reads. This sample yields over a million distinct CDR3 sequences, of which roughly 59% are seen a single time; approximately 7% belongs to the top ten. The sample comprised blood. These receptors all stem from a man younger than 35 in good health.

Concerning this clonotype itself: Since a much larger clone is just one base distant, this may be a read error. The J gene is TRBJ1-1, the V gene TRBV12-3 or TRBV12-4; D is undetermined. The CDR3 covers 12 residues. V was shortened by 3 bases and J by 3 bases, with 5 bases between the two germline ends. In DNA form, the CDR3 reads TGTGCCAGCAGTTTTACAGACACTGAAGCTTTCTTT. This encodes CASSFTDTEAFF.

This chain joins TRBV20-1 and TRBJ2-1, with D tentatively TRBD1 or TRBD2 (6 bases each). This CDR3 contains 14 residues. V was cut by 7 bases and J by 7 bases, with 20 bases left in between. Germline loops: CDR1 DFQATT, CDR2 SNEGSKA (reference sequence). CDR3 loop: CSVTGAVRQNEQFF. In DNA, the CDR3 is TGCAGTGTCACGGGGGCTGTACGTCAGAATGAGCAGTTCTTC.

This CDR3 reads CASSLTRGREVYNEQFF. The CDR3 DNA sequence: TGCGCCAGCAGCTTGACCCGTGGCAGGGAAGTATACAATGAGCAGTTCTTC. The chain joins TRBV5-1 to TRBJ2-1; tentatively, D is TRBD1 (5 bases). Trimming left V 1 base short and J 4 bases short, with 18 bases between. This CDR3 has 17 amino acids. Germline V gene data show CDR1 as SGHRS and CDR2 as YFSETQ.

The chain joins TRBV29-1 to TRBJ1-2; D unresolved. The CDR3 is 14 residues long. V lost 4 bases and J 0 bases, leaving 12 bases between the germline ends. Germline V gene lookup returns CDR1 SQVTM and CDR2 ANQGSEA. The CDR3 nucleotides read TGCAGCGTTGGGCTCGAGCCCCCTAACTATGGCTACACCTTC. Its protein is CSVGLEPPNYGYTF.

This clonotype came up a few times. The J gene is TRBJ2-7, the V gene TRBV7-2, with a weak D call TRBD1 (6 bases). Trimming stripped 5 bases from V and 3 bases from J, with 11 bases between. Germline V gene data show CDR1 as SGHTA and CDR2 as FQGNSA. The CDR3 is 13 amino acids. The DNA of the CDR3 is TGTGCCAGCAGCGTCAGGACAGTCTACGAGCAGTACTTC. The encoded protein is CASSVRTVYEQYF.

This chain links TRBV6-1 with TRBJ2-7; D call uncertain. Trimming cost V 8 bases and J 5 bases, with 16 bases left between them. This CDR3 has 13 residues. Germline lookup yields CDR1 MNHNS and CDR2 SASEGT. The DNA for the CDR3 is TGTGCCAGCTTATGGCGGTCCCGAAACGAGCAGTACTTC. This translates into CASLWRSRNEQYF.

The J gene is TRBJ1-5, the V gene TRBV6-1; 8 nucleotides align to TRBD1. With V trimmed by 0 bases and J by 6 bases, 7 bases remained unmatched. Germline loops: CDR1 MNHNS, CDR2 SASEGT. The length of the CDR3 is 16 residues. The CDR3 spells CASSEASRGRGQPQHF. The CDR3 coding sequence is TGTGCCAGCAGTGAAGCGTCCAGGGGGCGAGGTCAGCCCCAGCATTTT.

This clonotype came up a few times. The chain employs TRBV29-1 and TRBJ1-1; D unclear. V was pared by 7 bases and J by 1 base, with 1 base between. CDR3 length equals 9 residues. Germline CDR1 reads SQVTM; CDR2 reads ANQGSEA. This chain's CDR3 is CSANTEAFF. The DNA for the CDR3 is TGCAGCGCGAACACTGAAGCTTTCTTT.

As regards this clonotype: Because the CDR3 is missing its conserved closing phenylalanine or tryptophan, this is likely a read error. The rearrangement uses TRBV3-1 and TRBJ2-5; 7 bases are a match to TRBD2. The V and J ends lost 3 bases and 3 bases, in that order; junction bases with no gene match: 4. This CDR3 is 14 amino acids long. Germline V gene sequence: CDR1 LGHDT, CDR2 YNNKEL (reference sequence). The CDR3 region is CASSQTSLEETQYC. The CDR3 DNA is TGTGCCAGCAGCCAGACTAGCCTTGAAGAGACCCAGTACTGC.

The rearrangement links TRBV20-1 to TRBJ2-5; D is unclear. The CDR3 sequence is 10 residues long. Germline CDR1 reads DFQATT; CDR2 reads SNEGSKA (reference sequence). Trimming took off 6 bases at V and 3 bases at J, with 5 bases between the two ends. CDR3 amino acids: CSAEEETQYF. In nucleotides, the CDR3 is TGCAGTGCAGAGGAAGAGACCCAGTACTTC.

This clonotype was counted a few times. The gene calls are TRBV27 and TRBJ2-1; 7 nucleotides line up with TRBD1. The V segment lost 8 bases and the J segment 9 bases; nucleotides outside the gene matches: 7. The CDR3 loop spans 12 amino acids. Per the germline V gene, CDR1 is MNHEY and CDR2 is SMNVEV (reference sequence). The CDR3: CASGIQGSEQFF. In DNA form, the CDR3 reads TGTGCCAGCGGGATACAGGGGTCTGAGCAGTTCTTC.

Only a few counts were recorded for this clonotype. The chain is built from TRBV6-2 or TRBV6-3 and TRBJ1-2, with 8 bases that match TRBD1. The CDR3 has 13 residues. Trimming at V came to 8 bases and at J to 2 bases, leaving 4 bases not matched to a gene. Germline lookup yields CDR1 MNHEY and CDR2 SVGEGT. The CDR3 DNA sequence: TGTGCCAGCGTGGCAGGGGGCAACTATGGCTACACCTTC. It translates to CASVAGGNYGYTF.

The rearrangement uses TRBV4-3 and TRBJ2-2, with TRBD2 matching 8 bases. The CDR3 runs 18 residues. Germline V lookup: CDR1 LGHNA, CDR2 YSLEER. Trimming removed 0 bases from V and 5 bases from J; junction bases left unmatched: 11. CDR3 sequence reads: CASSQDRKRAGVTGELFF. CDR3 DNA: TGCGCCAGCAGCCAAGATCGTAAGAGAGCGGGGGTTACCGGGGAGCTGTTTTTT.

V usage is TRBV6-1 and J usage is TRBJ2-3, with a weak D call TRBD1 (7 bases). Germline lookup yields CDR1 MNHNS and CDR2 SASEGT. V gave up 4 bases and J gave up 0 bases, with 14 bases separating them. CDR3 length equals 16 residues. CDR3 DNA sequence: TGTGCCAGCAGTGTCGGAGGGGGCCCGAGCACAGATACGCAGTATTTT. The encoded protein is CASSVGGGPSTDTQYF.

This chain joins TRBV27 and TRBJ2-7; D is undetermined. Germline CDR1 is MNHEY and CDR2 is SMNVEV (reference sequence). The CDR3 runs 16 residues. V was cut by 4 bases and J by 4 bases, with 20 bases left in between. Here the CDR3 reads CASSSSSLFRSYEQYF. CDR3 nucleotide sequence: TGTGCCAGCAGTTCTTCATCCCTGTTTCGCTCTTACGAGCAGTACTTC.

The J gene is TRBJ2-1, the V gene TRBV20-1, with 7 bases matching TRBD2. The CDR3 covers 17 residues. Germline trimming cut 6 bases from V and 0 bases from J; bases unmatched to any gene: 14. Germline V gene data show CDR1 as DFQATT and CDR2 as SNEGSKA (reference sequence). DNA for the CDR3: TGCAGTGCGGAGGGTGGGGAGGGCGGACTCTCCTACAATGAGCAGTTCTTC. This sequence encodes CSAEGGEGGLSYNEQFF.

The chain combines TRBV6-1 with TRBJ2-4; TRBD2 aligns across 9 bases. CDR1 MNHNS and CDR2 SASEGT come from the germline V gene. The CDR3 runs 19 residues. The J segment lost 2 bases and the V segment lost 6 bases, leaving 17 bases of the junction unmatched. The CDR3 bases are TGTGCCAGCAGCCCCCGGAAGGTAGCGGGAGCGGTAACCAAAAACATTCAGTACTTC. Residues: CASSPRKVAGAVTKNIQYF.

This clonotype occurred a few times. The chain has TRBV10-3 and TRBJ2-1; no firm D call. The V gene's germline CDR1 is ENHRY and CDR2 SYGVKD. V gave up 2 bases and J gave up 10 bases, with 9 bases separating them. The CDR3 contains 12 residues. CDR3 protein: CAISELLAEQFF. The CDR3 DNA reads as TGTGCCATCAGTGAGCTCTTAGCAGAGCAGTTCTTC.

The chain's CDR3 is CASSEVGQNYGYTF. CDR3 coding DNA: TGTGCCAGCAGTGAGGTGGGACAGAACTATGGCTACACCTTC. This chain connects TRBV25-1 to TRBJ1-2; 7 positions match TRBD1. The CDR3 contains 14 residues. V shed 3 bases and J 2 bases; nucleotides not matched to a gene: 3. Germline values: CDR1 MGHDK, CDR2 SYGVNS.

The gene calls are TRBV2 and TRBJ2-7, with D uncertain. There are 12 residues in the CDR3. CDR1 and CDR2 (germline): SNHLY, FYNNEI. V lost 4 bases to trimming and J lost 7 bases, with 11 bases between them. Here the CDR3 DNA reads TGTGCCAGCAGTGTTTGGGCCAATGAGCAGTACTTC. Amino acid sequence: CASSVWANEQYF.

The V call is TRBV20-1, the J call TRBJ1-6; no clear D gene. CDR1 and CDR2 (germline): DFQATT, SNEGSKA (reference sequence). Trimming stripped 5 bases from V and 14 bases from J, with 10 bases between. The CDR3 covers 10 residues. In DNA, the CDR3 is TGCAGTGCTGCGCTCGGAACCCTCCACTTT. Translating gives CSAALGTLHF.